The next 17 T cell receptor beta chains were all read from a single sample in a study of T-cell reconstitution after alpha-beta-depleted transplantation in children. Preparation of the TCRbeta library used unique molecular identifiers. MiXCR, run by TCRdb on the PCR reads, gives a single entry per CDR3 protein. The table shows 200,000 to 300,000 distinct CDR3 sequences, with around 12% occurring only once. This material consisted of PBMCs from the stem cell graft donor, taken from the stem cell graft. The source of these receptors is a human donor who donated a stem cell graft to a child with acute lymphoblastic leukemia.

This clonotype was counted at least ten times. The chain carries TRBV7-9 and TRBJ1-1, with D unclear. CDR1 is SEHNR, CDR2 FQNEAQ, per germline (reference sequence). V was pared by 5 bases and J by 3 bases, with 13 bases between. The CDR3 loop spans 14 amino acids. CDR3 in DNA: TGTGCCAGCAGCCCTATAGGGTCGGACACTGAAGCTTTCTTT. It encodes CASSPIGSDTEAFF.

This clonotype appeared many times. The genes are TRBV11-2 and TRBJ2-1, with 10 bases lining up with TRBD1. The CDR3 is 15 residues long. Germline V CDR1 and CDR2: SGHAT, FQNNGV. V lost 5 bases and J lost 12; bases outside the gene matches: 13. CDR3 bases: TGTGCCAGCAGCCCCTCGGGACAGGGGATGTGGGGGCAGTTCTTC. As protein: CASSPSGQGMWGQFF.

This clonotype was recorded at least ten times. The chain couples TRBV27 to TRBJ1-5; D unclear. CDR3 size: 13 residues. V lost 10 bases and J 0 bases, leaving 10 bases between the germline ends. The germline CDR1 and CDR2 sequences are MNHEY and SMNVEV (reference sequence). CDR3 in DNA: TGTGCCACCGCGCTGAATAGCAATCAGCCCCAGCATTTT. Translated: CATALNSNQPQHF.

In regard to this clonotype: It may be a read error: a sequence one base away is much more abundant. This chain joins TRBV27 and TRBJ2-7; D may be TRBD2 (5 bases). The CDR3 has 11 amino acids. Germline-derived CDR1 and CDR2 are MNHEY and SMNVEV (reference sequence). The CDR3 region has the DNA TGTGCCAGCAGTTCGAAAAGGGAGCAGTGCTTC. It is translated as CASSSKREQCF.

This chain links TRBV6-4 with TRBJ1-2; D unclear. Germline loops: CDR1 MRHNA, CDR2 SNTAGT. Trimming took 6 bases from V and 4 from J, leaving 12 bases between them. CDR3 length: 13 amino acids. CDR3 DNA sequence: TGTGCCAGCAGCCCCGAGAGAGGCTATGGCTACACCTTC. This sequence encodes CASSPERGYGYTF.

This clonotype occurred many times. The chain links TRBV28 to TRBJ1-2; D is unresolved. V lost 7 bases and J 8 bases, leaving 20 bases between the germline ends. Germline V gives CDR1 MDHEN, CDR2 SYDVKM. CDR3 length equals 14 residues. DNA for the CDR3: TGTGCCAGCACTACTAGAGGACGGCGGAGGGGCTACACCTTC. This gives the protein CASTTRGRRRGYTF.

In this sample, this clonotype turned up many times. The chain links TRBV19 to TRBJ2-6, with 9 bases lining up with TRBD1. In germline, CDR1 is LNHDA, CDR2 SQIVND (reference sequence). The trim removed 6 bases at V and 0 bases at J, leaving 9 bases unmatched. This CDR3 has 18 amino acids. DNA for the CDR3: TGTGCCAGTAGCGAGGAATGGACAGGGGACTCTGGGGCCAACGTCCTGACTTTC. It translates to CASSEEWTGDSGANVLTF.

This clonotype was detected a few times. The chain has TRBV11-1 and TRBJ2-2; the match to TRBD2 covers 13 bases. This CDR3 is built from 19 residues. Germline values: CDR1 SGHAT, CDR2 FQDESV (reference sequence). V trimming: 5 bases; J trimming: 3 bases; junction bases outside the gene matches: 12. The CDR3 region is CASSADPGLAGSDTGELFF. CDR3 nucleotide sequence: TGTGCCAGCAGCGCAGATCCGGGACTAGCGGGAAGTGACACCGGGGAGCTGTTTTTT.

This clonotype was seen at least ten times. The chain combines TRBV5-1 with TRBJ2-5; D gene ambiguous. The CDR3 extends over 13 amino acids. Per the germline V gene, CDR1 is SGHRS and CDR2 is YFSETQ. V lost 2 bases and J lost 5, with 10 bases in between. In DNA, the CDR3 is TGCGCCAGCAGCTTTCAATTCGGGGAGACCCAGTACTTC. Encoded protein: CASSFQFGETQYF.

This sequence joins TRBV30 and TRBJ1-1; 7 bases align to TRBD1. Trimming cost V 3 bases and J 1 base; bases outside gene matches: 5. The germline V gene has CDR1 GTSNPN and CDR2 SVGIG (reference sequence). This CDR3 spans 14 amino acids. CDR3: CAWSRGFGNTEAFF. The CDR3 DNA reads as TGTGCCTGGAGCAGGGGGTTTGGGAACACTGAAGCTTTCTTT.

To note about this clonotype: A single base separates this from a much larger clone, so it may be a read error. This chain connects TRBV20-1 to TRBJ2-5; D gene uncertain. This CDR3 is 13 amino acids long. CDR1 and CDR2 (germline): DFQATT, SNEGSKA (reference sequence). CDR3 in amino acids: CSAPGDLQETHYF. The CDR3 bases are TGCAGTGCCCCCGGCGATTTACAAGAGACCCACTACTTC.

This clonotype showed up many times. V is TRBV2 and J is TRBJ2-7; D remains ambiguous. V was shortened by 1 base and J by 2 bases, with 9 bases between the two germline ends. This CDR3 spans 14 amino acids. Germline V CDR1 and CDR2: SNHLY, FYNNEI. The DNA for the CDR3 is TGTGCCAGCAGTGAAGTGGCGGTAACCTACGAGCAGTACTTC. Encoded protein: CASSEVAVTYEQYF.

This clonotype was seen repeatedly, ten times or more. V usage is TRBV20-1 and J usage is TRBJ1-1, with TRBD1 identical over 7 bases. V lost 5 bases to trimming and J lost 5 bases; unmatched junction nucleotides: 17. The germline V gene encodes CDR1 DFQATT and CDR2 SNEGSKA (reference sequence). This CDR3 comprises 16 residues. CDR3 sequence (DNA): TGCAGTGCTCGGGGGGACAGAATTATGAGGGGGACTGAAGCTTTCTTT. This encodes CSARGDRIMRGTEAFF.

This clonotype occurred many times. The genes are TRBV24-1 and TRBJ2-3; 13 bases agree with TRBD2. Trimming at V came to 6 bases and at J to 8 bases, leaving 19 bases not matched to a gene. The CDR3 sequence is 19 residues long. Germline CDR1 reads KGHDR; CDR2 reads SFDVKD. CDR3 nucleotides: TGTGCCACCAGTAGGGGGACCGGCGGACTAGCGGGAGCGTCGTTTACGCAGTATTTT. It encodes CATSRGTGGLAGASFTQYF.

The rearrangement joins TRBV4-2 to TRBJ1-2; 7 nucleotides agree with TRBD1. Trimming cost V 6 bases and J 0 bases; bases outside gene matches: 10. Per germline, CDR1 LGHNA and CDR2 YNFKEQ. CDR3 size: 16 residues. The CDR3, as DNA: TGTGCCAGCAGGAAGGGGGACAGTTTATCTAACTATGGCTACACCTTC. It is translated as CASRKGDSLSNYGYTF.

This clonotype showed up many times. The chain employs TRBV5-1 and TRBJ2-1; 10 bases match TRBD2. Germline trimming cut 3 bases from V and 4 bases from J; bases unmatched to any gene: 7. CDR1 and CDR2 (germline): SGHRS, YFSETQ. The CDR3 covers 16 residues. CDR3 DNA: TGCGCCAGCAGCTCCGGGACTAGCGTGATTTACAATGAGCAGTTCTTC. Amino acids: CASSSGTSVIYNEQFF. The complete variable domain, with remaining parts taken from reference TRBV5-1 and TRBJ2-1, reads KAGVTQTPRYLIKTRGQQVTLSCSPISGHRSVSWYQQTPGQGLQFLFEYFSETQRNKGNFPGRFSGRQFSNSRSEMNVSTLELGDSALYLCASSSGTSVIYNEQFFGPGTRLTVL.

This clonotype was counted at least ten times. CDR3 amino acids: CAGAVGRTYQETQYF. The CDR3, as DNA: TGTGCCGGTGCAGTGGGGAGGACGTACCAAGAGACCCAGTACTTC. The chain couples TRBV30 to TRBJ2-5, with D tentatively TRBD2 (6 bases). Germline CDR1 and CDR2: GTSNPN and SVGIG (reference sequence). The CDR3 covers 15 residues. Trimming pared 8 bases from V and 0 bases from J, leaving 19 bases between.